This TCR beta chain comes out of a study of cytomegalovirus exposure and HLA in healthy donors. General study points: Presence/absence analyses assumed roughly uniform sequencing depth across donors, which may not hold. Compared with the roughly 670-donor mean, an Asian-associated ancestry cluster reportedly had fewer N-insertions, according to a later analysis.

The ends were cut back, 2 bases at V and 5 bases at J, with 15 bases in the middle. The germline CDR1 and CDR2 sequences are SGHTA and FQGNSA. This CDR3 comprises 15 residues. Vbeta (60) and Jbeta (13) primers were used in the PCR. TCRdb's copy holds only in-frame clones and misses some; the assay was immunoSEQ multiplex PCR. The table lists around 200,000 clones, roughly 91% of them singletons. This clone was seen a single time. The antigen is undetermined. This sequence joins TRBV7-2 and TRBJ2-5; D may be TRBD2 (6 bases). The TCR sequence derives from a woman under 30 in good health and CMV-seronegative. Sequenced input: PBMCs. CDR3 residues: CASSLSGSEGETQYF. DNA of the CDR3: TGTGCCAGCAGCTTAAGCGGGTCGGAGGGGGAGACCCAGTACTTC. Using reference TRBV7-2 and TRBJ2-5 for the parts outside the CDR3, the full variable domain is GAGVSQSPSNKVTEKGKDVELRCDPISGHTALYWYRQSLGQGLEFLIYFQGNSAPDKSGLPSDRFSAERTGGSVSTLTIQRTQQEDSAVYLCASSLSGSEGETQYFGPGTRLLVL.